This TCR beta chain was obtained from a study of T cell responses to AZD1222 COVID-19 vaccine (dated by TCRdb to the early 2020s). About the investigation overall: AZD1222 recipients whose second dose came at about 4 weeks and those whose second dose came at about 12 weeks were combined into one group, since spike-specific TCR depth and breadth did not differ between the two schedules. A total of 233 trial participants underwent TCR sequencing, of whom 200 to 220 had received two doses of AZD1222 and around 25 had received two doses of the MenACWY control vaccine. Trial participants were enrolled by age into 18-55, 56-69 and 70-plus year subgroups, with 148, 28 and 57 TCR-sequenced participants respectively. Findings and caveats that apply to the study as a whole: Because no day 14 peak-response samples were available, the repertoires could be characterized only after the peak T cell response. Only five to seven AZD1222 recipients were SARS-CoV-2 seropositive at baseline, limiting conclusions about previously exposed vaccinees. After two AZD1222 doses, both the breadth and the depth of spike-specific TCRs were significantly higher than at day 0 and than in MenACWY recipients. In the small 56-69-year group, the increase in depth fell short of significance, most likely because of low power. Reportedly, almost half of the unique spike-specific TCRs recognized epitopes lying outside the regions that are mutated in the B.1.351 and B.1.1.7 variants. Vaccine-associated CD4 TCRs spanned the whole spike protein, with dominant responses in regions 160-218 and 743-854. Participants were mostly white British, with more females than males. The authors suggested clonal diversity may have been underestimated.

Taken with the paper, the label for time point translates to: baseline before first vaccination. Vaccinee samples were obtained from the UK trials COV001 and COV002, which included a single-blind randomized controlled phase 2/3 trial of AZD1222 (ChAdOx1 nCoV-19) in healthy adults. For TCRbeta chain sequencing, PBMC samples were collected from trial participants at day 0 and at day 28 after the second dose. Worth noting for this clone: This clone's antigen is unknown. No base quality information exists; no much larger clone differs at one position.

The CDR3 regions of human TCRbeta chains were analyzed by immunosequencing. As for the original processing: Repertoire TCRs were checked for matches against a reference library of SARS-CoV-2-specific TCRs that had been generated using the MIRA antigen-specificity platform. Breadth meant the fraction of unique TCRs that were SARS-CoV-2-associated, whereas depth meant the fraction of total T cells that were SARS-CoV-2-associated. Using the MIRA data, each spike-specific TCR was assigned both to the spike region to which the TCR was reactive and to a CD4 or CD8 class. Log10-transformed breadth and depth values were compared by one-way ANOVA with Sidak's multiple comparisons tests. Held by TCRdb, this immuneACCESS table contains in-frame sequences only and omits some clones. Under half of the omission traces to an unresolved V gene where checked; the cause of the rest is unknown. V, J and clone size are taken as reported in that table, and D and trimming were inferred from the DNA itself. The sample table lists around 100,000 clones, 85% to 90% of them with a count of one. 15% to 20% of the sample lies in the top ten.

V is clipped by 5 bases and J by 4 bases, and the sequence between their germline boundaries is 9 bases long. CDR1 is given as LNHDA and CDR2 as SQIVND, both from the germline V gene (reference sequence). The CDR3 contains 13 residues, cysteine and phenylalanine counted. CDR3 DNA is the only sequence kept; it has 39 bases, read in frame from the first base. In this chain, TRBV19 is recombined with TRBJ1-3; the D gene is possibly TRBD1, with 5 bases matching. The receptor was derived from an adult in good health. The material sequenced was peripheral blood, taken on day 0 of AZD1222 vaccination. The sequenced DNA: TGTGCCAGTAGTCTTGGGGGAGGAAACACCATATATTTT. Its translation is CASSLGGGNTIYF.